The rows below give T cell receptor beta chains drawn from one sample of a study of blood T cells in healthy people across ages. TCRdb ran MiXCR on the 5' RACE reads and lists one entry per CDR3 protein. The data show over 1.5 million distinct CDR3 sequences, with around 48% seen just once and approximately 2.1% held by the top ten. Sample: blood. These receptors were taken from a woman aged 40-49 years in good health. The CDR3 runs from the conserved cysteine through the conserved F or W. A D gene is named only where the DNA matches it firmly. Clone size, where shown, is once, few, many, or a class for clones that have expanded.

-	TRBD1	TRBV13	TRBJ2-3	TGTGCCAGCAGCCTGTTGGGACAGGCTAGCACAGATACGCAGTATTTT	CASSLLGQASTDTQYF
-	-	TRBV20-1	TRBJ2-5	TGCAGTGCTAGAGAGGCAGGGGGGCCCCGAGAGACCCAGTACTTC	CSAREAGGPRETQYF
-	-	TRBV28	TRBJ2-1	TGTGCCAGCACTAAGCACACGGGAGTGGGTAGGCACAATGAGCAGTTCTTC	CASTKHTGVGRHNEQFF
few	TRBD1	TRBV20-1	TRBJ2-5	TGCAGTGCGGGGGGACAGGGGGCCTCTGAGACCCAGTACTTC	CSAGGQGASETQYF
-	-	TRBV6-1	TRBJ1-2	TGTGCCAGCAGCCAGATTTTGGAGCCCCGTAGTGACGGCTATGGCTACACCTTC	CASSQILEPRSDGYGYTF
-	TRBD1	TRBV7-9	TRBJ2-4	TGTGCCAGCAGCTCCTCCTCAGGGGGAGCCTTGAAAAACATTCAGTACTTC	CASSSSSGGALKNIQYF
-	TRBD1	TRBV18	TRBJ2-4	TGTGCCAGCTCACCCTCCCTGGGACAGGGGAAAAACATTCAGTACTTC	CASSPSLGQGKNIQYF
-	-	TRBV3-1	TRBJ1-4	TGTGCCAGCAGCCAAGTTCGAAGGATGGGACTGTTTTTT	CASSQVRRMGLFF
-	-	TRBV20-1	TRBJ2-3	TGCAGTGCTCTAGGGTATGGAGATACGCAGTATTTT	CSALGYGDTQYF
few	TRBD2	TRBV28	TRBJ2-1	TGTGCCAGCAGTACCTCATGGCTAGCGGAAGAAAATGGCTCCTACAATGAGCAGTTCTTC	CASSTSWLAEENGSYNEQFF
few	TRBD2	TRBV5-1	TRBJ2-5	TGCGCCAGCAGGTCAGCGGGGGAGAGACAAGAGACCCAGTACTTC	CASRSAGERQETQYF
-	-	TRBV20-1	TRBJ2-6	TGCAGTGCCGGAGCGGCGGAAGGTGGGGCCAACGTCCTGACTTTC	CSAGAAEGGANVLTF
-	TRBD2	TRBV9	TRBJ2-3	TGTGCCAGCAGCGTAGCATCGGGACTAGCACTTACAGATACGCAGTATTTT	CASSVASGLALTDTQYF